This T cell receptor (beta chain) stems from a study of T-cell memory formation after mild COVID-19. Study summary: Clusters were largely donor specific. Study-level points and caveats: CD4+ contracting clones were mainly CM and EM; CD8+ ones, EMRA. Cross-reactive memory seemingly joined, as some responding clones were found in pre-infection memory. Later expanders leaned CD4+, whereas day 15 to 85 contracting clones were balanced CD4/CD8.

In its sample, this clonotype was seen a few times. What it recognizes is unknown. TCRdb itself ran the 5' RACE reads through MiXCR, one entry per CDR3 protein. This sample has approximately 250,000 distinct CDR3 sequences, with approximately 16% found just once. V dropped 6 bases and J dropped 3; count of bases not matched to a gene: 7. Germline CDR1 reads MGHRA; CDR2 reads YSYEKL. The CDR3 spans 14 residues. The specimen sequenced was PBMCs or a T cell subset sorted from them (not recorded which). The sequence was obtained from a man aged 18 to 35 who had mild COVID-19 (a few samples of this study predate the infection). Cell type and time point are not known. J is TRBJ1-1 and V is TRBV4-1, with 7 nucleotides matching TRBD1. The DNA for the CDR3 is TGCGCCAGCAGTCATACAGGGGTCCACACTGAAGCTTTCTTT. Protein sequence: CASSHTGVHTEAFF.